This T cell receptor beta chain is from a study of T-cell memory formation after mild COVID-19. Looking at the study overall: TCR clusters showed largely donor specificity.

A 5'RACE reaction primed in the constant segment made cDNA libraries of TCR alpha and TCR beta, and these carried sample barcodes and UMIs. One entry per CDR3 protein, called by TCRdb with MiXCR from the 5' RACE reads. Of about 250,000 distinct CDR3 sequences listed, 15% to 17% are singletons. Findings of the study overall: Some responding clones appeared in pre-infection memory, suggesting cross-reactive memory joined. CM and EM subsets held most contracting CD4+ clones; EMRA held CD8+ ones.

Comment on this clonotype: No antigen is known for it.

Sequencing was done on a sample of PBMCs or a T cell subset sorted from them (not recorded which). This sequence was found in an adult woman who had mild COVID-19 (a few samples of this study predate the infection). Cell type and time point are not known.

The CDR3: CASSLWAGAFSGANVLTF. The CDR3 DNA sequence: TGTGCCAGCAGTTTATGGGCAGGAGCCTTCTCTGGGGCCAACGTCCTGACTTTC. The V gene is TRBV27, the J gene TRBJ2-6; D unclear. This CDR3 contains 18 residues. Looked up from germline, CDR1 is MNHEY and CDR2 is SMNVEV (reference sequence). V was clipped by 1 base and J by 0 bases, with 13 bases between them. The entire variable domain, with the rest obtained from reference TRBV27 and TRBJ2-6, is as follows: EAQVTQNPRYLITVTGKKLTVTCSQNMNHEYMSWYRQDPGLGLRQIYYSMNVEVTDKGDVPEGYKVSRKEKRNFPLILESPSPNQTSLYFCASSLWAGAFSGANVLTFGAGSRLTVL.